The 2 T cell receptor beta chains below come from one sample, sequenced in a study of T cell responses to AZD1222 COVID-19 vaccine. Some clones are missing from TCRdb's copy, which holds only in-frame ones; the method was immunoSEQ multiplex PCR. The repertoire holds about 150,000 clones, with 85% to 95% as singletons. The source material was peripheral blood, sampled on day 0 of MenACWY control vaccination. Every receptor here comes from an adult in good health.

The chain employs TRBV6-5 and TRBJ2-5; no clear D. Trimming shortened V by 7 bases and J by 1 base, and 1 base separated the two germline ends. The CDR3 runs 10 residues. The V gene's germline CDR1 is MNHEY and CDR2 SVGAGI. In DNA, the CDR3 is TGTGCCAGCATCCAAGAGACCCAGTACTTC. This translates into CASIQETQYF.

V is TRBV7-3 and J is TRBJ2-3, with a tentative D call TRBD2 (6 bases). This CDR3 contains 15 residues. The V and J ends lost 4 bases and 1 base respectively, with 12 bases between them. In germline, CDR1 is SGHTA, CDR2 FQGTGA. The DNA of the CDR3 is TGTGCCAGCAGCTCTTACTCGGGGGGCACAGATACGCAGTATTTT. Protein product: CASSSYSGGTDTQYF.